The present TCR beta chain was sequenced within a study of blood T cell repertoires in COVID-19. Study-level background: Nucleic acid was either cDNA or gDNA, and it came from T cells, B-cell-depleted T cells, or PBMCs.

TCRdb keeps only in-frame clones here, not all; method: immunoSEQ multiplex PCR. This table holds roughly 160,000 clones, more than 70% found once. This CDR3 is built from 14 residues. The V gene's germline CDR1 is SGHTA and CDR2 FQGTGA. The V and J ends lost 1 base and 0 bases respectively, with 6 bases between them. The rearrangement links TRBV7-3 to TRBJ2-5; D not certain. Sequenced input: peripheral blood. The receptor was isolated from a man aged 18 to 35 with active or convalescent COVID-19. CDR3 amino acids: CASSLMADQETQYF. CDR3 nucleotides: TGTGCCAGCAGCTTAATGGCAGACCAAGAGACCCAGTACTTC.